The 27 T cell receptor beta chains below were found in one sample sequenced in a study of cytomegalovirus exposure and HLA in healthy donors. Both 60 Vbeta primers and 13 Jbeta primers went into the PCR. The repertoire was sequenced with immunoSEQ multiplex PCR; TCRdb's copy has only in-frame clones and lacks some. The sample records under 170,000 clones, about four fifths being singletons. Sequencing was performed on PBMCs. The receptors shown here come from a man over 45 in good health and CMV-seropositive.

The chain joins TRBV5-1 to TRBJ2-5; possible D gene TRBD2, 5 bases. Germline V gives CDR1 SGHRS, CDR2 YFSETQ. The CDR3 is made up of 13 amino acids. V lost 5 bases and J 5 bases, leaving 13 bases between the germline ends. The chain's CDR3 is CASSPHRGETQYF. For the CDR3, the DNA is TGCGCCAGCAGTCCCCATCGCGGGGAGACCCAGTACTTC.

The genes are TRBV5-1 and TRBJ2-7, with 11 nucleotides matching TRBD2. CDR3 length: 16 residues. Trimming cost V 3 bases and J 7 bases; bases outside gene matches: 12. From germline, CDR1 is SGHRS and CDR2 YFSETQ. The CDR3 region is CASSYQDGLAGPEQYF. DNA of the CDR3: TGCGCCAGCAGCTATCAAGATGGACTAGCGGGCCCTGAGCAGTACTTC.

The chain has TRBV18 and TRBJ1-5; 8 bases are shared with TRBD1. The V gene's germline CDR1 is KGHSH and CDR2 LQKENI. With V trimmed by 5 bases and J by 5 bases, 5 bases remained unmatched. The CDR3 consists of 14 residues. CDR3 nucleotide sequence: TGTGCCAGCTCAGCGGACAGGGAATATCAGCCCCAGCATTTT. Translating gives CASSADREYQPQHF.

V usage is TRBV29-1 and J usage is TRBJ2-7; tentatively, D is TRBD1 (6 bases). In germline, CDR1 is SQVTM, CDR2 ANQGSEA. The CDR3 is made up of 13 amino acids. V was clipped by 4 bases and J by 0 bases, with 10 bases between them. The CDR3 DNA sequence: TGCAGCGTTGGAGACAGGCGCTCCTACGAGCAGTACTTC. This sequence encodes CSVGDRRSYEQYF.

The J gene is TRBJ2-7, the V gene TRBV5-4; TRBD1 aligns across 8 bases. This CDR3 has 14 residues. Germline CDR1 SGHNT, CDR2 YYREEE (reference sequence). V lost 4 bases, J lost 5 bases, and 8 bases stayed unmatched. The CDR3 region is CASSPRATGDEQYF. The DNA of the CDR3 is TGTGCCAGCAGCCCCCGTGCGACAGGGGACGAGCAGTACTTC.

V usage is TRBV2 and J usage is TRBJ2-5, with 8 bases matching TRBD1. The J call may be incorrect, as the DNA end agrees better with TRBJ2-7. The germline V gene has CDR1 SNHLY and CDR2 FYNNEI. The CDR3 extends over 12 amino acids. The CDR3 coding sequence is TGTGCCAGCAGTGGGACAGGGTACGAGCAGTACTTC. Protein sequence: CASSGTGYEQYF.

The V gene is TRBV7-6, the J gene TRBJ2-7, with 9 bases fitting TRBD2. Trimming took 0 bases from V and 4 from J; bases not matched to a gene: 7. The CDR3 spans 16 residues. From germline, CDR1 is SGHVS and CDR2 FNYEAQ. Written as DNA, the CDR3 is TGTGCCAGCAGCTTAGCAGCTCTAGCGGGGCCTTACGAGCAGTACTTC. Translating it yields CASSLAALAGPYEQYF.

The CDR3 sequence is CASAAAGHEGAFF. Written as DNA, the CDR3 is TGCGCCAGCGCCGCAGCGGGCCACGAAGGAGCTTTCTTT. V and J are TRBV10-1 and TRBJ1-1; D remains unclear. V dropped 8 bases and J dropped 10 bases, with 20 bases sitting between them. From germline, CDR1 is WNHNN and CDR2 SYGVQD (reference sequence). The length of the CDR3 is 13 residues.

The rearrangement uses TRBV7-9 and TRBJ2-7, with 9 bases that match TRBD2. Trimming took 0 bases from V and 1 from J; bases not matched to a gene: 1. Germline loops: CDR1 SEHNR, CDR2 FQNEAQ (reference sequence). CDR3 size: 15 residues. CDR3 loop: CASSLATSGSYEQYF. The CDR3 region has the DNA TGTGCCAGCAGCTTAGCGACTAGCGGTTCCTACGAGCAGTACTTC.

This clone was detected only a few times. The chain joins TRBV28 to TRBJ1-5; TRBD1 aligns across 7 bases. Losses at the gene ends were 5 bases for V and 4 bases for J; bases not matched to a gene: 5. The V gene's germline CDR1 is MDHEN and CDR2 SYDVKM. The CDR3 spans 14 residues. The CDR3 DNA follows: TGTGCCAGCAGTCAGCTGACAGGGAATCAGCCCCAGCATTTT. Its protein is CASSQLTGNQPQHF.

The chain uses TRBV28 and TRBJ2-7; TRBD1 matches 7 bases. The CDR3 extends over 14 amino acids. Germline CDR1 and CDR2: MDHEN and SYDVKM. V trimming: 3 bases; J trimming: 5 bases; junction bases outside the gene matches: 7. The CDR3 DNA sequence: TGTGCCAGCAGTTTTCAGGGGGTTACCAACGAGCAGTACTTC. It translates to CASSFQGVTNEQYF.

The rearrangement links TRBV10-2 to TRBJ2-7; 12 bases are shared with TRBD2. CDR1 and CDR2 (germline): WSHSY, SAAADI. The CDR3 extends over 14 amino acids. After removal of 9 bases from V and 2 bases from J, the junction contained 5 bases not matched to a gene. CDR3 protein: CASKTSGRTYEQYF. CDR3 DNA sequence: TGCGCCAGTAAGACTAGCGGGAGAACCTACGAGCAGTACTTC.

J is TRBJ2-2 and V is TRBV27; 11 bases map to TRBD2. The CDR3 spans 17 residues. V dropped 3 bases and J dropped 2; count of bases not matched to a gene: 5. CDR1 is MNHEY and CDR2 is SMNVEV in the germline V gene (reference sequence). The CDR3 loop reads CASSFRGTSGNTGELFF. DNA of the CDR3: TGTGCCAGCAGTTTTAGGGGGACTAGCGGTAACACCGGGGAGCTGTTTTTT.

The chain joins TRBV4-1 to TRBJ2-5; 9 nucleotides align to TRBD2. The end of the DNA is better explained by TRBJ2-7, so the J call may be wrong. This CDR3 has 21 amino acids. In germline, CDR1 is MGHRA, CDR2 YSYEKL. The CDR3 DNA reads as TGCGCCAGCAGCCAGGTTCTTCCGGGACCGGTAAGCAGCGGGAGGATGTACGAGCAGTACTTC. Its protein product is CASSQVLPGPVSSGRMYEQYF.

V gene TRBV30 combines with J gene TRBJ1-2; 11 nucleotides agree with TRBD1. The ends lost 3 bases at V and 6 bases at J; junction bases unmatched: 6. The CDR3 loop spans 14 amino acids. From germline, CDR1 is GTSNPN and CDR2 SVGIG (reference sequence). DNA for the CDR3: TGTGCCTGGAGCCCTGGGACAGGGGGTAATGGCTACACCTTC. This encodes CAWSPGTGGNGYTF.

The chain couples TRBV7-6 to TRBJ2-3; TRBD2 matches 10 bases. The CDR3 loop spans 18 amino acids. With 6 bases clipped from V and 0 bases from J, the junction kept 12 bases outside the gene matches. CDR1 is SGHVS and CDR2 is FNYEAQ in the germline V gene. The CDR3 spells CASSLRTSGATSTDTQYF. CDR3 nucleotides: TGTGCCAGCAGTTTAAGGACTAGCGGAGCCACTAGCACAGATACGCAGTATTTT.

V usage is TRBV6-1 and J usage is TRBJ2-2; D is perhaps TRBD2 (5 bases). Trimming removed 0 bases from V and 5 bases from J, with 10 bases in between. CDR1 MNHNS and CDR2 SASEGT come from the germline V gene. The CDR3 totals 15 residues. CDR3 sequence (DNA): TGTGCCAGCAGTGAAGCCCAACTAGGTACCGGGGAGCTGTTTTTT. Encoded protein: CASSEAQLGTGELFF.

V and J are TRBV5-1 and TRBJ2-3; 7 nucleotides agree with TRBD1. The trim removed 2 bases at V and 0 bases at J, leaving 3 bases unmatched. Germline CDR1 and CDR2: SGHRS and YFSETQ. This CDR3 is 15 amino acids long. This chain's CDR3 is CASSLDRASTDTQYF. The CDR3 coding sequence is TGCGCCAGCAGCTTAGACAGGGCTAGCACAGATACGCAGTATTTT.

The rearrangement uses TRBV18 and TRBJ2-1; possible D gene TRBD2, 5 bases. The CDR3 runs 14 residues. The ends were cut back, 0 bases at V and 5 bases at J, with 8 bases in the middle. Germline V lookup: CDR1 KGHSH, CDR2 LQKENI. CDR3 nucleotides: TGTGCCAGCTCACCACCGAGCGGCAACAATGAGCAGTTCTTC. Its protein is CASSPPSGNNEQFF.

This chain connects TRBV10-2 to TRBJ2-7; 9 positions match TRBD1. CDR1 WSHSY and CDR2 SAAADI come from the germline V gene. The CDR3 is 14 residues long. Trimming cost V 7 bases and J 7 bases; bases outside gene matches: 11. The CDR3 bases are TGCGCCAGCATGGCCCCCGGGACAGGGAGGGAGCAGTACTTC. This codes for CASMAPGTGREQYF.

The V and J genes are TRBV28 and TRBJ2-7, with TRBD2 matching over 9 bases. CDR1 and CDR2 (germline): MDHEN, SYDVKM. With 4 bases clipped from V and 3 bases from J, the junction kept 10 bases outside the gene matches. The CDR3 sequence is 16 residues long. CDR3 coding DNA: TGTGCCAGCAGTTCGTTTGGCGGGAGGGCTGTCTACGAGCAGTACTTC. It yields the protein CASSSFGGRAVYEQYF.

The chain uses TRBV28 and TRBJ2-3, with a possible D match to TRBD2 (6 bases). Germline-derived CDR1 and CDR2 are MDHEN and SYDVKM. The germline V and J ends were trimmed by 6 bases and 4 bases, with 20 bases remaining between them. CDR3 length equals 16 residues. The CDR3 coding sequence is TGTGCCAGCAGCCTTAGCGGAAGCCCAGGGTCAGATACGCAGTATTTT. Its translation is CASSLSGSPGSDTQYF.

J is TRBJ2-3 and V is TRBV29-1; D not resolved. This CDR3 has 12 amino acids. Trimming removed 3 bases at V and 4 bases at J, with 8 bases between. Germline V gene data show CDR1 as SQVTM and CDR2 as ANQGSEA. CDR3 coding DNA: TGCAGCGTTGAGGTAGCAGCAGATACGCAGTATTTT. This codes for CSVEVAADTQYF.

The chain couples TRBV29-1 to TRBJ2-1; 7 bases fit TRBD1. Germline-derived CDR1 and CDR2 are SQVTM and ANQGSEA. This CDR3 contains 13 residues. J was trimmed by 7 bases and V by 7 bases; bases with no gene match: 10. The CDR3 is CSATTTGLNEQFF. The CDR3 DNA sequence: TGCAGCGCTACAACGACAGGGCTAAATGAGCAGTTCTTC.

The V and J genes are TRBV6-1 and TRBJ2-5, with 7 bases identical to TRBD1. The CDR3 has 13 residues. Germline values: CDR1 MNHNS, CDR2 SASEGT. V shed 4 bases and J 5 bases; nucleotides not matched to a gene: 4. CDR3 nucleotides: TGTGCCAGCAGTGTCGACAGGGACGAGACCCAGTACTTC. As protein: CASSVDRDETQYF.

V and J are TRBV7-2 and TRBJ2-5, with D hard to call. V lost 1 base, J lost 5 bases, and 17 bases lay in between. The CDR3 extends over 16 amino acids. Germline lookup yields CDR1 SGHTA and CDR2 FQGNSA. CDR3 in DNA: TGTGCCAGCAGCTTAGGGGCAGGAAGTGTAGTGGAGACCCAGTACTTC. As protein: CASSLGAGSVVETQYF.

This clone was observed a few times. V gene TRBV6-1 combines with J gene TRBJ1-1; perhaps TRBD1 as D (5 bases). Germline loops: CDR1 MNHNS, CDR2 SASEGT. V was clipped by 5 bases and J by 1 base, with 8 bases between them. The CDR3 runs 13 residues. The CDR3 sequence: CASSKQENTEAFF. CDR3 sequence (DNA): TGTGCCAGCAGTAAACAGGAGAACACTGAAGCTTTCTTT.